Detailed here is one T cell receptor (beta chain). Its specificity is unknown. There are 14 residues in the CDR3. Germline CDR1 DFQATT, CDR2 SNEGSKA (reference sequence). This record comes from a study of T cells expressing NK-cell markers. Across the study: TCR beta repertoires came from sorted CD3+CD56+NKG2C+, CD3+CD56+NKG2C- and CD3+CD56-NKG2C+ T cells. Study-wide results and limits: Expanded NKG2C+ T cell clones had unclear HCMV specificity. The contribution of dominant NKG2C+ clonotypes to CD8+ T cells in a handful of donors was 1.0-7.0%. Similarly, these clonotypes led the CD3+CD56-NKG2C+ fraction as well in a handful of donors.

Reanalyzing the 5' RACE reads, TCRdb keeps one entry per CDR3 protein, without DNA. The sample has 350,000 to 500,000 distinct CDR3 sequences; the top ten hold roughly 8%. The source material was blood T cells: a sorted CD56 or NKG2C T cell subset, CD4+ or CD8+ T cells, or bulk PBMC T cells (not recorded which). The chain uses TRBV20-1 and TRBJ2-1; TCRdb outputs TRBD1, but without DNA this stays unchecked. The TCR originated in a woman aged 18 to 69 in good health. CDR3 protein: CSAPGRLSYNEQFF.